This T cell receptor (beta chain) was recovered during a study of metastatic and nonmetastatic thyroid tumors. This CDR3 has 13 amino acids. Each patient came to thyroid surgery without any prior treatment (of any kind). TCRdb reprocessed the PCR reads using MiXCR. The sample consists of tens of thousands of clones, about 30% of them appearing once. The source material was tumor tissue. The receptor was isolated from a female donor with papillary thyroid cancer or a benign thyroid nodule (not recorded which). Some clones in this sample may be carry-over from other donors' samples. The rearrangement uses TRBV12-3 or TRBV12-4 and TRBJ2-5, with D perhaps assigned TRBD1 or TRBD2 (5 bases each). With the DNA end fitting TRBJ2-1 better, the J assignment may be wrong. CDR3 residues: CASSLGERGEQFF. The CDR3 DNA reads TGTGCCAGCAGTTTGGGGGAGAGGGGTGAGCAGTTCTTC.